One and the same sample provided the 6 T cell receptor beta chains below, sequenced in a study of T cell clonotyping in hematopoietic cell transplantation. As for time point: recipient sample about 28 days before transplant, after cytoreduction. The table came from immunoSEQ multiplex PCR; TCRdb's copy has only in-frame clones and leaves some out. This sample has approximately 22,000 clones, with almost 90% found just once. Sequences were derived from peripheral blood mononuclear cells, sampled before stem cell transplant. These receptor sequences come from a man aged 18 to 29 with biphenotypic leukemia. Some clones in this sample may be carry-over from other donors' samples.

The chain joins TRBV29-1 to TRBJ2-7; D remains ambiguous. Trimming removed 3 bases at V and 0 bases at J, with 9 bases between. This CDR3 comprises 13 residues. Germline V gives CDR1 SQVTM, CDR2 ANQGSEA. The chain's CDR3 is CSVDVWGSYEQYF. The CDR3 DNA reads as TGCAGCGTTGATGTCTGGGGCTCCTACGAGCAGTACTTC.

The CDR3 protein is CASSWTGTPYEQYF. The CDR3 DNA reads as TGTGCCAGCAGCTGGACCGGGACACCCTACGAGCAGTACTTC. The gene calls are TRBV11-1 and TRBJ2-7; possibly TRBD1 for D (6 bases). V lost 4 bases and J 2 bases, leaving 12 bases between the germline ends. CDR1 is SGHAT, CDR2 FQDESV, per germline (reference sequence). The CDR3 runs 14 residues.

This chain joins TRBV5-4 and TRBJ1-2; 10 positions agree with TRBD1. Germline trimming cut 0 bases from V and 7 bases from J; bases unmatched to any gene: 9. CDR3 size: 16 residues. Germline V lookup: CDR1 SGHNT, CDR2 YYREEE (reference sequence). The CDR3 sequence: CASSLEGDRGRSGYTF. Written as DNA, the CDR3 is TGTGCCAGCAGCTTGGAAGGGGACAGGGGAAGGAGTGGCTACACCTTC.

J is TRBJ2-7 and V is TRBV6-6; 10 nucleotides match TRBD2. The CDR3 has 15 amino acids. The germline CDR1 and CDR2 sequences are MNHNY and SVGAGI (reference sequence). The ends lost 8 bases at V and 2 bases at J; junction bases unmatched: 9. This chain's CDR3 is CASGGASGSAYEQYF. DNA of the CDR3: TGTGCCAGCGGGGGGGCTAGCGGGAGCGCCTACGAGCAGTACTTC.

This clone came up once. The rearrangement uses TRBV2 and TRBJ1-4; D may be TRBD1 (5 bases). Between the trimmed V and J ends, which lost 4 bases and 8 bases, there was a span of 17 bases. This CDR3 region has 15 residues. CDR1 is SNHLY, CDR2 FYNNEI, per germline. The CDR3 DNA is TGTGCCAGCAGTGGGGTATTAGGGGCTGGGGAAAAACTGTTTTTT. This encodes CASSGVLGAGEKLFF.

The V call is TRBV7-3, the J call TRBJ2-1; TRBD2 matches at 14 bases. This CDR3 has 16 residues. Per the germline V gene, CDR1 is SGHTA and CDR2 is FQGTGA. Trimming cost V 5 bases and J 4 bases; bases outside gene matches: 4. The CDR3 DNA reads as TGTGCCAGCAGCCCAGGGACTAGCGGGAGATACAATGAGCAGTTCTTC. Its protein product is CASSPGTSGRYNEQFF.